This T cell receptor (beta chain) was sequenced in a study of cytomegalovirus exposure and HLA in healthy donors. The study's findings and limits: Later work showed greater clonal expansion in HLA-associated TCR beta chains than in equally common others. Later analysis demonstrated an association between a missense DCLRE1C variant and TCR beta V- and J-gene trimming.

A remark on this clone: The antigen remains undetermined.

The PCR ran on 60 Vbeta and 13 Jbeta primers. Clones were read by immunoSEQ multiplex PCR, and TCRdb kept only the in-frame ones, dropping some. The sample consists of around 90,000 clones, approximately 81% of them appearing once. The sequenced material came from PBMCs. This TCR was recovered from a woman aged 40 to 55 in good health and CMV-seronegative.

The CDR3 spells CASTHRDRSTGELFF. CDR3 DNA: TGTGCCAGCACCCACCGGGACAGGAGCACCGGGGAGCTGTTTTTT. This chain joins TRBV10-3 and TRBJ2-2, with TRBD1 identical over 8 bases. This CDR3 comprises 15 residues. V gave up 10 bases and J gave up 4 bases; unmatched junction bases: 11. CDR1 and CDR2 (germline): ENHRY, SYGVKD.